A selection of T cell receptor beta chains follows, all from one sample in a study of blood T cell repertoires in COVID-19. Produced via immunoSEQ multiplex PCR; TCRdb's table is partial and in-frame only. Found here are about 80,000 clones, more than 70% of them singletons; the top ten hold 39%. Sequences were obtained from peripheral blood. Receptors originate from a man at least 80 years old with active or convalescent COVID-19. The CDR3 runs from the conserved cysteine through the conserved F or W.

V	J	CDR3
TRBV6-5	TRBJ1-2	CASSRTEYYGYTF
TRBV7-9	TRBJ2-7	CASSRTIAGSYEQYF
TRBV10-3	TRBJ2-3	CAISESQVAGDSDTQYF
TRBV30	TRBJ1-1	CAWTQSGRNTEAFF
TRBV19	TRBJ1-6	CASSGAGQGNSPLHF
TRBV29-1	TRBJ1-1	CSVVTNTEAFF
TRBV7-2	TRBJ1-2	CASSLETGNNYGYTF
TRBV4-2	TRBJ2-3	CASSQSQGSGWDTQYF
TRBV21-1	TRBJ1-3	CASSKPGQGSGNTIYF
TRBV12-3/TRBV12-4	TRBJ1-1	CASSQRLEAFF
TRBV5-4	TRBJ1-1	CASSLSGTEAFF
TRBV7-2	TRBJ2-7	CASSRERTTTYEQYF
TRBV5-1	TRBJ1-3	CASSGRPGQGDGNTIYF
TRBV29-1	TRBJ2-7	CSVGPSGGPSYEQYF
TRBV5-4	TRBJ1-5	CASRKLQEYQGPQHF
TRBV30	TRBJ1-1	CAWRAAGINTEAFF
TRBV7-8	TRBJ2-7	CASSLAWGGPPRSEQYF
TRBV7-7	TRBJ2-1	CASSLGLAGVYEQFF
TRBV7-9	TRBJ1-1	CASSRTGESTEAFF
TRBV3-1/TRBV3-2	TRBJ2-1	CASSQDWLAGGNEQFF
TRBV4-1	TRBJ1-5	CASSQGLRQGNQPQHF
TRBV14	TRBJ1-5	CANPTGVHTPDQPQHF
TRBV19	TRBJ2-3	CASSIESGGQDTQYF
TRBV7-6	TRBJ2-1	CASSGDRGPEQFF
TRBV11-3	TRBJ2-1	CASSRGSSNEQFF
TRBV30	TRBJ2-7	CAWSVKGMAYEQYF
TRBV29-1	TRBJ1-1	CSVAGRMNTEAFF
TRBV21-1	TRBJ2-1	CASSKIRLAGGDNEQFF
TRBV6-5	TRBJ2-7	CASSYISVQGAYEQYF
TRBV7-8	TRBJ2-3	CASSPTSGRATDTQYF
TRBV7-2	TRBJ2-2	CASSSPSGRNTGELFF
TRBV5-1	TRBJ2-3	CASSLSVAGVDTQYF
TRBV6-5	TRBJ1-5	CASSRTGISNQPQHF
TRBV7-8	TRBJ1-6	CASSLRRDNSPLHF
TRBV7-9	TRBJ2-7	CASSPGLAGPYEQYF
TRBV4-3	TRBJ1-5	CASSQEMGATQPQHF
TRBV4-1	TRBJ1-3	CASSQGVVGAGNTIYF
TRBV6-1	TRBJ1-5	CASSETWSASPQHF
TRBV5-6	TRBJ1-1	CASTTPGIRTEAFF